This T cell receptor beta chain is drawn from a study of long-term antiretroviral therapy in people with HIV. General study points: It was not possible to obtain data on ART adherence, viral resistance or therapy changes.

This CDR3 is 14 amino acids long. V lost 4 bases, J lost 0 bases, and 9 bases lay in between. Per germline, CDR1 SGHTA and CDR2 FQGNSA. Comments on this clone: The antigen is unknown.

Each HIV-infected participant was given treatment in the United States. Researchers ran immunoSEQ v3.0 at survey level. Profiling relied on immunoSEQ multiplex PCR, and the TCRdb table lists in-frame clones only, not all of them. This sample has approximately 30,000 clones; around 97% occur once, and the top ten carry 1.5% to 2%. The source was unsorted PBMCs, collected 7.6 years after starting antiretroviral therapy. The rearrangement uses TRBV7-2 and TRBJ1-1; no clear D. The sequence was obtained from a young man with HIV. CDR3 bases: TGTGCCAGCAGCTCCGGACCTTTGAACACTGAAGCTTTCTTT. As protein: CASSSGPLNTEAFF.